This T cell receptor beta chain originates from a study of cytotoxic CD8 clonotypes in ibrutinib-treated CLL. The wider study: Of the patients, about a dozen were relapsed/refractory, 15 treatment-naive and 17 to 18 IGHV unmutated. Overall, around 25 responses were partial and 2 complete; following median 68 months, approximately 15 patients stayed remitted and about 12 progressed.

The CDR3 contains 14 residues. Trimming left V 7 bases short and J 1 base short, with 16 bases between. CDR1 GTSNPN and CDR2 SVGIG come from the germline V gene (reference sequence). Depth targeted 1 in 200,000 to 1 in 1 million T cells, averaging approximately 10x coverage per clonotype. The data were produced by immunoSEQ multiplex PCR, yet TCRdb's version contains in-frame clones alone and is incomplete. The repertoire holds some 200,000 clones, more than 65% seen once, with approximately 6% in the top ten. The chain couples TRBV30 to TRBJ1-2, with D hard to call. This specimen consisted of PBMCs, obtained after 12 months of ibrutinib treatment. This receptor was taken from a human donor with chronic lymphocytic leukemia. DNA of the CDR3: TGTGCCTACAGACGAAGAGGCAATAACTATGGCTACACCTTC. The encoded protein is CAYRRRGNNYGYTF.